This is a list of T cell receptor beta chains from one sample in a study of cytomegalovirus exposure and HLA in healthy donors. Measured with immunoSEQ multiplex PCR; TCRdb has only the in-frame clones, and not every one. In the table there are about 130,000 clones, over 70% of which are singletons. Sequenced: PBMCs. The receptors here all came from a woman younger than 30 in good health and CMV-seronegative. Both conserved end residues are part of each CDR3. The D gene is left open where the match is weak. For some rows the clone size is stated as once, few or many, or as a class when expanded; others skip it.

j_call d_call clone_size v_call cdr3_nt cdr3_aa
TRBJ2-1 TRBD2 few TRBV29-1 TGCAGCGTTGAAAGCGGGAGTGTATACAATGAGCAGTTCTTC CSVESGSVYNEQFF
TRBJ2-1 TRBD2 NA TRBV27 TGTGCCAGCAGTCCGGGACTAGTCGTTGACAATGAGCAGTTCTTC CASSPGLVVDNEQFF
TRBJ2-7 TRBD2 NA TRBV30 TGTGCCTGGAGTGGAAGCGGGGGGGAGTACGAGCAGTACTTC CAWSGSGGEYEQYF
TRBJ1-1 NA few TRBV14 TGTGCCAGCAGCCTTCAGGGGAACACTGAAGCTTTCTTT CASSLQGNTEAFF
TRBJ2-4 TRBD2 NA TRBV27 TGTGCCAGCAGATCAAGCGGGAGGGCCGTGATTCCCAAAAACATTCAGTACTTC CASRSSGRAVIPKNIQYF
TRBJ2-3 NA NA TRBV25-1 TGTGCCAGCAGTTATGCAGATACGCAGTATTTT CASSYADTQYF
TRBJ1-1 TRBD1 NA TRBV6-1 TGTGCCAGCATTAGGGACAGGACTCCGAACACTGAAGCTTTCTTT CASIRDRTPNTEAFF
TRBJ2-7 TRBD1 NA TRBV10-1 TGCGCCAGCAGTCCGGGACAGGGTCTTGGGGAGCAGTACTTC CASSPGQGLGEQYF
TRBJ1-1 TRBD1 NA TRBV5-1 TGCGCCAGCAGCCCAGCAGGGGACAGGGGCACTGAAGCTTTCTTT CASSPAGDRGTEAFF
TRBJ1-2 TRBD1 NA TRBV5-4 TGTGCCAGCAGCTTGATAGGGACAGGGCCCTATGGCTACACCTTC CASSLIGTGPYGYTF